The 19 T cell receptor beta chains below come from one sample, sequenced in a study of blood T cells in healthy people across ages. A sample-barcoded 5' primer and a J-beta primer mix were used in a second PCR of roughly 6 to 11 cycles. TCRdb re-called the 5' RACE reads through MiXCR, storing one row per CDR3 protein. The profile shows roughly 570,000 distinct CDR3 sequences, about 26% of them singletons. Specimen: blood. These receptors all stem from a woman in her 70s in good health.

This clonotype was seen a few times. The rearrangement joins TRBV15 to TRBJ1-4; 7 nucleotides line up with TRBD1. The trim removed 3 bases at V and 0 bases at J, leaving 4 bases unmatched. The length of the CDR3 is 16 residues. Germline CDR1 LNHNV, CDR2 YYDKDF (reference sequence). Here the CDR3 DNA reads TGTGCCACCAGCAGCCTGACAGGGACAACTAATGAAAAACTGTTTTTT. Its protein product is CATSSLTGTTNEKLFF.

This clonotype was seen a handful of times. The chain joins TRBV12-3 or TRBV12-4 to TRBJ2-5, with a weak D call TRBD2 (6 bases). The CDR3 is made up of 14 amino acids. V dropped 7 bases and J dropped 0 bases, with 12 bases sitting between them. CDR3 nucleotide sequence: TGTGCCAGCAATTCCCGGGGGAACCAAGAGACCCAGTACTTC. Its protein product is CASNSRGNQETQYF.

A word on this clonotype: This CDR3 fails to terminate in the conserved phenylalanine or tryptophan, so it likely reflects a read error. The CDR3 loop reads CSASLPGSGYEQYL. The CDR3 DNA reads as TGCAGTGCTAGTCTGCCGGGCTCGGGCTACGAGCAGTACCTC. The genes are TRBV20-1 and TRBJ2-1; D is ambiguous. The J call may be incorrect, as the DNA end agrees better with TRBJ2-7. The V gene's germline CDR1 is DFQATT and CDR2 SNEGSKA (reference sequence). CDR3 size: 14 residues.

The V call is TRBV20-1, the J call TRBJ2-5; a possible D gene is TRBD2 (7 bases). Trimming removed 6 bases at V and 2 bases at J, with 13 bases between. CDR3 length: 13 residues. Germline lookup yields CDR1 DFQATT and CDR2 SNEGSKA (reference sequence). The CDR3 nucleotides read TGCAGTGCGGGGAGGGGGACACAAGAGACCCAGTACTTC. Amino acid sequence: CSAGRGTQETQYF.

The J gene is TRBJ1-2, the V gene TRBV19, with 10 bases lining up with TRBD1. CDR1 LNHDA and CDR2 SQIVND come from the germline V gene (reference sequence). The CDR3 loop spans 15 amino acids. With 7 bases clipped from V and 5 bases from J, the junction kept 10 bases outside the gene matches. CDR3 sequence (DNA): TGTGCCAGTAAGATCGGGACAGGGGTTATTTATGGCTACACCTTC. Amino acids: CASKIGTGVIYGYTF. The whole variable domain, remainder taken from reference TRBV19 and TRBJ1-2, is DGGITQSPKYLFRKEGQNVTLSCEQNLNHDAMYWYRQDPGQGLRLIYYSQIVNDFQKGDIAEGYSVSREKKESFPLTVTSAQKNPTAFYLCASKIGTGVIYGYTFGSGTRLTVV.

V gene TRBV2 combines with J gene TRBJ2-1, with TRBD1 matching over 7 bases. The J call may be faulty, since TRBJ2-5 better matches the DNA end. Germline assignment: CDR1 SNHLY and CDR2 FYNNEI. The CDR3 runs 12 residues. The CDR3, as DNA: TGTGCCAGCAACAGGGGCGTAGAGACCCAGTACTTC. It specifies CASNRGVETQYF.

The chain links TRBV20-1 to TRBJ1-4; D remains ambiguous. The CDR3 extends over 14 amino acids. Germline CDR1 is DFQATT and CDR2 is SNEGSKA (reference sequence). V was cut by 3 bases and J by 8 bases, with 16 bases left in between. DNA of the CDR3: TGCAGTGCTAGCCACAGTCCGGATAGAGAAAAACTGTTTTTT. Protein product: CSASHSPDREKLFF.

Many counts were recorded for this clonotype. This chain uses TRBV6-5 with TRBJ2-5, with 10 bases matching TRBD1. The V gene's germline CDR1 is MNHEY and CDR2 SVGAGI. The CDR3 sequence is 16 residues long. V shed 0 bases and J 4 bases; nucleotides not matched to a gene: 5. CDR3 amino acids: CASSYSRTGGGETQYF. CDR3 bases: TGTGCCAGCAGTTACTCTCGGACAGGGGGTGGAGAGACCCAGTACTTC.

The chain has TRBV20-1 and TRBJ2-5; D is perhaps TRBD1 or TRBD2 (6 bases each). The length of the CDR3 is 13 residues. From germline, CDR1 is DFQATT and CDR2 SNEGSKA (reference sequence). Trimming removed 6 bases from V and 9 bases from J, with 20 bases in between. The CDR3, as DNA: TGCAGTGCCGAATCCGGGGGCCAGCAGGCCCAGTACTTC. This codes for CSAESGGQQAQYF.

The chain carries TRBV7-8 and TRBJ2-5; possible D gene TRBD2, 6 bases. Trimming shortened V by 0 bases and J by 1 base, and 12 bases separated the two germline ends. The V gene's germline CDR1 is SGHVS and CDR2 FQNEAQ. CDR3 length: 16 amino acids. DNA of the CDR3: TGTGCCAGCAGCTTAGCGGTCCGGGGGATCCAAGAGACCCAGTACTTC. Residues: CASSLAVRGIQETQYF.

A few counts support this clonotype. The chain couples TRBV29-1 to TRBJ2-3; TRBD1 might be the D (6 bases). The CDR3 runs 15 residues. CDR1 and CDR2 (germline): SQVTM, ANQGSEA. Trimming removed 4 bases at V and 0 bases at J, with 14 bases between. As DNA, the CDR3 is TGCAGCGTTGTAAGAGGGACACTTAGCACAGATACGCAGTATTTT. This encodes CSVVRGTLSTDTQYF.

The chain is built from TRBV30 and TRBJ1-1; 12 positions match TRBD1. The CDR3 has 17 residues. CDR1 is GTSNPN, CDR2 SVGIG, per germline (reference sequence). V trimming: 7 bases; J trimming: 3 bases; junction bases outside the gene matches: 15. The CDR3 DNA is TGTGCCTCCCGGCGGGACAGGGGGCTTTCAGGGGACACTGAAGCTTTCTTT. Its translation: CASRRDRGLSGDTEAFF.

Turning to this clonotype: At one boundary the junction diverges from the germline segment, which might be a read error. The chain carries TRBV6-2 or TRBV6-3 and TRBJ2-7, with D possibly called TRBD1 or TRBD2 (5 bases each). The germline gives CDR1 MNHEY, CDR2 SVGEGT. The CDR3 length is 14 residues. CDR3 in amino acids: CASSYGAGIGEQYF. CDR3 nucleotides: TGCGCCAGCAGTTACGGGGCAGGGATTGGAGAGCAGTACTTC.

CDR3 amino acids: CASSYDKFLRGQYF. CDR3 bases: TGCGCCAGCAGCTATGACAAGTTCCTACGAGGGCAGTACTTC. The V and J genes are TRBV5-1 and TRBJ2-7, with unresolved D. Deletions cut 3 bases from V and 9 bases from J, with 19 bases between. The germline V gene encodes CDR1 SGHRS and CDR2 YFSETQ. CDR3 length: 14 amino acids.

The genes are TRBV15 and TRBJ2-5, with TRBD2 matching 13 bases. Losses at the gene ends were 3 bases for V and 3 bases for J; bases not matched to a gene: 4. The germline V gene has CDR1 LNHNV and CDR2 YYDKDF (reference sequence). The CDR3 has 16 amino acids. CDR3 sequence reads: CATSRHGLAGEETQYF. The CDR3 nucleotides are TGTGCCACCAGCAGGCACGGACTAGCGGGGGAAGAGACCCAGTACTTC.

This clonotype was counted a few times. In nucleotides, the CDR3 is TGTGCCAGCATCAATTGCTCCTATAATTCACCCCTCCACTTT. Amino acid sequence: CASINCSYNSPLHF. The rearrangement joins TRBV21-1 to TRBJ1-6. TRBV21-1 is an annotated pseudogene. The CDR3 is made up of 14 amino acids.

The chain has TRBV7-7 and TRBJ2-2; 7 nucleotides align to TRBD2. This CDR3 region has 13 residues. Per germline, CDR1 SSHAT and CDR2 FNYEAQ (reference sequence). V lost 11 bases, J lost 6 bases, and 9 bases stayed unmatched. The CDR3 region is CAVGVRESGELFF. Written as DNA, the CDR3 is TGTGCCGTAGGGGTGCGGGAGTCCGGGGAGCTGTTTTTT.

In its sample, this clonotype was seen a few times. The rearrangement uses TRBV25-1 and TRBJ1-2; D call uncertain. Germline CDR1 and CDR2: MGHDK and SYGVNS. V lost 1 base to trimming and J lost 4 bases, with 10 bases between them. CDR3 length: 14 amino acids. CDR3 protein: CASSESQSTYGYTF. The CDR3 DNA follows: TGTGCCAGCAGTGAATCACAGAGCACCTATGGCTACACCTTC.

A remark on this clonotype: With a much larger clone just one base away, this may be a read error. Given the absence of the conserved phenylalanine or tryptophan at the CDR3 end, a read error is likely. The gene calls are TRBV12-3 or TRBV12-4 and TRBJ1-2, with D tentatively TRBD1 (5 bases). Between the trimmed V and J ends, which lost 3 bases and 4 bases, there was a span of 9 bases. This CDR3 is built from 13 residues. Here the CDR3 DNA reads TGTGCCAGCAGTTTTAGGGGTGGCTATGGCTACACCCTC. It is translated as CASSFRGGYGYTL.